This T cell receptor (beta chain) is from a study of T cells after yellow fever vaccination. This clonotype was found many times. The antigen remains unidentified. The study, taken as a whole, reports: Secondary responses were weaker yet peaked faster, day 5 versus 15. Once the booster was given, most primary-vaccination clones reappeared, at just under 98% for CD4 and more than 85% for CD8.

V was clipped by 3 bases and J by 7 bases; unmatched bases: 3. This CDR3 contains 13 residues. CDR1 and CDR2 (germline): SGHTA, FQGNSA. 5'RACE template switching added a universal primer site and UMIs to TCR cDNA. MiXCR, applied by TCRdb to the 5' RACE reads, yields one record per CDR3 protein. The profile covers around 310,000 distinct CDR3 sequences, with around 4% appearing a single time and roughly a quarter taken by the ten largest. The chain has TRBV7-2 and TRBJ1-2; 9 positions match TRBD1. The source was PBMCs, collected on the day of the yellow fever booster vaccination. This receptor was identified in a man aged 18-30 years who received the YFV17D yellow fever vaccine. The CDR3 spells CASSLGQGGGYTF. The CDR3 DNA is TGTGCCAGCAGCTTGGGACAGGGAGGTGGCTACACCTTC.